This TCR beta chain was documented in a study of T-cell reconstitution after alpha-beta-depleted transplantation in children (dated by TCRdb to 2016 to 2017). Context from the whole study: Using TCR repertoire profiling, the study followed T-cell immune reconstitution in a quantitative way in children after TCRalphabeta/CD19-depleted allogeneic hematopoietic cell transplantation.

Paper-wide results and their limitations: In some patients, the high TCRbeta diversity seen at day 60 was put down to recipient T cells and intrathymic progenitors that had survived conditioning. Hyperexpanded clone frequencies declined over subsequent months; after one year, T-cell counts and TCRbeta diversity were mostly attributed to newly produced T cells. About two months after transplant, the apparently early recovery of alphabetaT-cell counts reportedly depended on just several hundred clones that had expanded rapidly and came from non-depleted graft cells.

This clonotype was seen many times. Its antigen has not been determined. No base qualities exist here, and no much larger clone lies one base off it. The library was prepared using PCR. TCRdb lists the instrument as Illumina HiSeq 2500. TCR libraries were prepared with molecular barcoding, using unique molecular identifiers to normalize TCRbeta repertoire quantification. TCRdb reran the public reads through fastp at Q25 and MiXCR, keeping productive beta chains. CDR3 protein sequences are deduplicated, and each keeps its most common genes and DNA. The sample table records 450,000 to 550,000 distinct CDR3 sequences; roughly 10% of these occur just once. Around 15% of the sample is held by the ten biggest clonotypes. Trimming removed 3 bases from V and 5 bases from J; the gene matches leave 6 bases unexplained. The germline V gene encodes CDR1 MDHEN and CDR2 SYDVKM. Measured from the cysteine to the phenylalanine, the CDR3 is 16 residues long. Solely the CDR3 DNA is kept, with 48 bases framed from the first base.

What this sample's treatment or condition label stands for: allogeneic hematopoietic cell transplantation with graft depleted of TCRalphabeta T cells and CD19 B cells. TCRalphabeta/CD19-depleted allogeneic hematopoietic cell grafts were given to the transplant recipients, all of whom were children. The rearrangement combines TRBV28 with TRBJ2-2, with 10 bases matching TRBD1. The receptor was derived from a female patient aged 2-9 years who had a stem cell transplant for aplastic anemia, so the T cells may come from the graft donor. The sequenced sample was PBMCs, mostly from graft donor cells, obtained 180 days after TCRalphabeta/CD19-depleted stem cell transplant. The nucleotides read TGTGCCAGCAGTTTCTGGGGACAGGGGAAGACCGGGGAGCTGTTTTTT. It translates to CASSFWGQGKTGELFF.